Given below is one TCR beta chain in context. Antigen specificity is unknown. Other DNA sequences within the sample encode an identical CDR3. The entry originates in a study of shared clonotypes between healthy human individuals. Study details: The study used three CD4 naive, three CD4 memory, two CD8 naive and one CD8 memory plate per donor. General study findings and limits: Clonotype sharing across a few donors was observed for around 4.5% of naive CD4 clonotypes.

Germline-derived CDR1 and CDR2 are SGHRS and YFSETQ. The CDR3 totals 14 residues. V was shortened by 4 bases and J by 0 bases, with 11 bases between the two germline ends. It was 150 to 200 ng DNA, tens of thousands of T cell genomes, that sorted-subset replicate PCRs used. Profiled with immunoSEQ multiplex PCR; TCRdb holds only in-frame clones, not every one. The sample lists some 1.5 million clones; 95% to 99% were seen once. There were only Caucasian adults among the donors, and all lived in Nashville, Tennessee. The receptor's source is a man aged 30 to 39 in good health. This chain links TRBV5-1 with TRBJ2-7; D perhaps matches TRBD1 (6 bases). Sequences were obtained from naive CD4+ T cells sorted from blood. Documented subset: CD45RA+ positively selected. The CDR3 here is CASSLGQFSYEQYF. CDR3 DNA sequence: TGCGCCAGCAGCCTAGGACAGTTCTCCTACGAGCAGTACTTC.